This T cell receptor (beta chain) was recovered during a study of T cells expressing NK-cell markers. Study as a whole: HCMV seropositivity marked seven of the eight sequenced donors; one was seronegative. Study-wide results and caveats: HCMV specificity of expanded NKG2C+ T cell clones remained unclear. There were a handful of donors in whom these clonotypes also led the CD3+CD56-NKG2C+ fraction.

In regard to this clonotype: Its antigen is unknown.

This CDR3 spans 14 amino acids. Germline V gives CDR1 ENHRY, CDR2 SYGVKD. cDNA encoding TCR beta was synthesized via 5'RACE template switching incorporating UMIs. TCRdb processed the 5' RACE reads again and assigns one entry to each CDR3 protein, with no DNA. The sample spans 120,000 to 150,000 distinct CDR3 sequences; the ten largest clones claim roughly 12%. The receptor was isolated from a young man in good health. The sequenced sample consisted of blood T cells: a sorted CD56 or NKG2C T cell subset, CD4+ or CD8+ T cells, or bulk PBMC T cells (not recorded which). The chain couples TRBV10-3 to TRBJ2-5; there is no DNA to check the TCRdb D call of TRBD1. Here the CDR3 reads CAISEGGPWETQYF.